The sequence of this TCR beta chain was determined in a study of cytomegalovirus exposure and HLA in healthy donors. Germline V CDR1 and CDR2: MDHEN, SYDVKM. Trimming removed 1 base at V and 0 bases at J, with 4 bases between. CDR3 length: 14 residues. On this clone: Distinct nucleotide sequences in the sample also encode this CDR3.

60 Vbeta and 13 Jbeta primers were used in PCR. Sequenced by immunoSEQ multiplex PCR; TCRdb stores in-frame clones only, minus some. The sample lists roughly 100,000 clones, 79% occurring once. Regarding donors, all were healthy bone marrow donors. This chain connects TRBV28 to TRBJ2-4; D not resolved. The sequence was obtained from a man in his forties or fifties in good health and CMV-seropositive. Source material: PBMCs. CDR3 sequence: CASSLFKAKNIQYF. The DNA for the CDR3 is TGTGCCAGCAGTTTATTTAAAGCCAAAAACATTCAGTACTTC. The whole variable domain, remainder taken from reference TRBV28 and TRBJ2-4, is DVKVTQSSRYLVKRTGEKVFLECVQDMDHENMFWYRQDPGLGLRLIYFSYDVKMKEKGDIPEGYSVSREKKERFSLILESASTNQTSMYLCASSLFKAKNIQYFGAGTRLSVL.